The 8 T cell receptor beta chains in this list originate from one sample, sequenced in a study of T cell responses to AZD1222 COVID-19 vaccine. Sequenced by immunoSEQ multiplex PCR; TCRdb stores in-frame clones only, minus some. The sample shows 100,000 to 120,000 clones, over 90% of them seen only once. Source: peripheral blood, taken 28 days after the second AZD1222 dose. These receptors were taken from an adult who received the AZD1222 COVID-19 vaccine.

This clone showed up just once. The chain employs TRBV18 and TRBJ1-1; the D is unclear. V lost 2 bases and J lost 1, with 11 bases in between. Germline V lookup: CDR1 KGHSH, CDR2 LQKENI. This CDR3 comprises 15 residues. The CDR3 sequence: CASSPSNSRNTEAFF. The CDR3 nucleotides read TGTGCCAGCTCACCATCCAACAGTCGGAACACTGAAGCTTTCTTT.

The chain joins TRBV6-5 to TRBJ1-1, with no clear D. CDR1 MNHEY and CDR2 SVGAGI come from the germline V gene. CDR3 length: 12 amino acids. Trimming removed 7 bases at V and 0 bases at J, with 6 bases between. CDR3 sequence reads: CASTGMNTEAFF. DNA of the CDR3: TGTGCCAGCACAGGAATGAACACTGAAGCTTTCTTT.

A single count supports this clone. Written as DNA, the CDR3 is TGTGCCAGTAGTGCAACCTTGAACACTGAAGCTTTCTTT. It encodes CASSATLNTEAFF. The rearrangement uses TRBV19 and TRBJ1-1; D uncertain. Germline lookup yields CDR1 LNHDA and CDR2 SQIVND (reference sequence). CDR3 length: 13 residues. V lost 5 bases and J lost 0, with 7 bases in between. Drawing the rest from reference TRBV19 and TRBJ1-1, the complete variable domain is DGGITQSPKYLFRKEGQNVTLSCEQNLNHDAMYWYRQDPGQGLRLIYYSQIVNDFQKGDIAEGYSVSREKKESFPLTVTSAQKNPTAFYLCASSATLNTEAFFGQGTRLTVV.

In nucleotides, the CDR3 is TGCGCCAGCAGCTTGGACGGCGGAAATCAGCCCCAGCATTTT. This gives the protein CASSLDGGNQPQHF. The V gene is TRBV5-1, the J gene TRBJ1-5; D is unclear. The CDR3 spans 14 residues. The V and J ends lost 0 bases and 4 bases respectively, with 8 bases between them. The V gene's germline CDR1 is SGHRS and CDR2 YFSETQ.

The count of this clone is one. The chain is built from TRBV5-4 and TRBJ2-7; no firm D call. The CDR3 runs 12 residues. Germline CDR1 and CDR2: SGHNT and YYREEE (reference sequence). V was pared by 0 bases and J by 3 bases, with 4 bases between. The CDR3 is CASSLGDYEQYF. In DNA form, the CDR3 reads TGTGCCAGCAGCTTGGGTGACTACGAGCAGTACTTC.

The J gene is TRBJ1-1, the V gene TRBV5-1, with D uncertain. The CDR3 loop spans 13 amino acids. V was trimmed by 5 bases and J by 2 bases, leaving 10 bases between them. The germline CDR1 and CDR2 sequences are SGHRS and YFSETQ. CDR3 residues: CASSSDGNTEAFF. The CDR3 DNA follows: TGCGCCAGCAGTTCCGACGGCAACACTGAAGCTTTCTTT.

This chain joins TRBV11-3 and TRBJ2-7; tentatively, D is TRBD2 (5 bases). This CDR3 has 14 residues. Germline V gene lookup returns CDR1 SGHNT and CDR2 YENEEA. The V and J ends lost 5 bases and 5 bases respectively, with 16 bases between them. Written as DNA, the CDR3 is TGTGCCAGCAGCGCCCGGGAATTCCCCCACGAGCAGTACTTC. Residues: CASSAREFPHEQYF. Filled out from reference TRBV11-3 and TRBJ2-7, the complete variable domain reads EAGVVQSPRYKIIEKKQPVAFWCNPISGHNTLYWYLQNLGQGPELLIRYENEEAVDDSQLPKDRFSAERLKGVDSTLKIQPAELGDSAVYLCASSAREFPHEQYFGPGTRLTVT.

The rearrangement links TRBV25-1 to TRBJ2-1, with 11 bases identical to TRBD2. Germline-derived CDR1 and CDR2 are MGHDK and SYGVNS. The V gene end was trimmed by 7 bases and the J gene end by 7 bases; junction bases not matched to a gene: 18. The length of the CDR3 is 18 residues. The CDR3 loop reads CASTGALGTSGSSNEQFF. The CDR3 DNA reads TGTGCCAGCACAGGGGCGCTTGGTACTAGCGGGAGCTCGAATGAGCAGTTCTTC.